The rows below give T cell receptor beta chains drawn from one sample of a study of CD8 T cells in Susac syndrome. One entry per CDR3 protein, called by TCRdb with MiXCR from the immunoSEQ multiplex PCR reads. Seen here are under 150,000 distinct CDR3 sequences, approximately 79% observed once, and the top ten hold roughly 0.53%. Sequenced material: CD8+ T cells from PBMCs. The receptors shown here come from a human donor with multiple sclerosis. CDR3s include the opening cysteine and the closing phenylalanine or tryptophan. Fields, in order: D gene, V gene, clone size, J gene, CDR3 DNA, CDR3 protein. The D gene is left open where the match is weak. The size of a clone is reported for some rows only, either as once, few or many, or as a class for expanded clones.

NA,TRBV9,NA,TRBJ1-3,TGTGCCAGCAGCGTAGGGGTCAGCTCTGGAAACACCATATATTTT,CASSVGVSSGNTIYF
NA,TRBV24-1,NA,TRBJ1-2,TGTGCCACCAGTGATTTTTCAGGGAACTATGGCTACACCTTC,CATSDFSGNYGYTF
TRBD2,TRBV3-1,once,TRBJ2-2,TGTGCCAGCCAACTCTGGCTAGCGGAGAACACCGGGGAGCTGTTTTTT,CASQLWLAENTGELFF
NA,TRBV27,NA,TRBJ1-2,TGTGCCAGCAGTTTGCCGCAGGAACTCAACTATGGCTACACCTTC,CASSLPQELNYGYTF
TRBD1,TRBV5-1,NA,TRBJ1-2,TGCGCCAGCAGACCTCCGGGACAGGGAGGAATCGGTGGCTACACCTTC,CASRPPGQGGIGGYTF
NA,TRBV4-2,few,TRBJ2-1,TGTGCCAGCAGCCAGACCCGGCCCAGTATGATAAACAATGAGCAGTTCTTC,CASSQTRPSMINNEQFF
NA,TRBV7-9,NA,TRBJ2-3,TGTGCCAGCAGCCTTCGGGGGGCGGGAAGCACAGATACGCAGTATTTT,CASSLRGAGSTDTQYF
NA,TRBV12-3/TRBV12-4,NA,TRBJ1-5,TGTGCCAGCAGGCAGTCCAATCAGCCCCAGCATTTT,CASRQSNQPQHF
NA,TRBV29-1,few,TRBJ2-7,TGCAGCGCCGGATCGGGGGACGAGCAGTACTTC,CSAGSGDEQYF
NA,TRBV18,NA,TRBJ1-2,TGTGCCAGCTCACCACCGTCGGCACAGGTGTATGGCTACACCTTC,CASSPPSAQVYGYTF
NA,TRBV12-3/TRBV12-4,NA,TRBJ1-2,TGTGCCAGCAGTTTTTACCTCAGGGTTTCTTATGGCTACACCTTC,CASSFYLRVSYGYTF
TRBD2,TRBV4-1,NA,TRBJ2-1,TGCGCCAGCAGCCTAGACCGACTAGCGGGGTCGATTGAGCAGTTCTTC,CASSLDRLAGSIEQFF
NA,TRBV19,NA,TRBJ2-1,TGTGCCAGTAGTATAAACCAAGGCTACACCAATGAGCAGTTCTTC,CASSINQGYTNEQFF
NA,TRBV2,NA,TRBJ2-1,TGTGCCAGCACAAGACAGGATGAGCAGTTCTTC,CASTRQDEQFF
NA,TRBV2,once,TRBJ1-1,TGTGCCAGCGAGGGTACCTTGACAGTGAACACTGAAGCTTTCTTT,CASEGTLTVNTEAFF
NA,TRBV24-1,NA,TRBJ1-2,TGTGCCACCAGTGACCCGCAAAGTCCTGGCTACACCTTC,CATSDPQSPGYTF
TRBD2,TRBV15,NA,TRBJ2-1,TGTGCCACCAGCAGAGATTACCTAGCGGAGCCAATATACAATGAGCAGTTCTTC,CATSRDYLAEPIYNEQFF
NA,TRBV4-1,once,TRBJ1-1,TGCGCCAGCAGCCAAGCGATGGGGCCCCAAGCTTTCTTT,CASSQAMGPQAFF
NA,TRBV30,few,TRBJ1-5,TGTGCCTGGAGTGAACAGGGAGATCAGCCCCAGCATTTT,CAWSEQGDQPQHF
NA,TRBV5-1,NA,TRBJ2-1,TGCGCCAGCAGCCCTACCTACTACAATGAGCAGTTCTTC,CASSPTYYNEQFF
NA,TRBV28,NA,TRBJ2-3,TGTGCCAGCAGTTTAATGCGGGATACGCAGTATTTT,CASSLMRDTQYF
NA,TRBV4-2,few,TRBJ1-2,TGTGCCAGCAGCCAAGGCGTAGGGGAGGGCTACACCTTC,CASSQGVGEGYTF
NA,TRBV12-3/TRBV12-4,NA,TRBJ1-4,TGTGCCAGCAGCCCTGAACAGCTAAATGAAAAACTGTTTTTT,CASSPEQLNEKLFF
NA,TRBV4-1,NA,TRBJ1-5,TGCGCCAGCAGCCAAGATTCCGGGATAAATCAGCCCCAGCATTTT,CASSQDSGINQPQHF
TRBD2,TRBV19,NA,TRBJ2-5,TGTGCCAGTAGTATGGCGGCAAGGGAGGGGACCCAGTACTTC,CASSMAAREGTQYF
NA,TRBV16,once,TRBJ2-1,TGTGCCAGCAGCCCCGCCTCCGGGCCAAGGGAGCAGTTCTTC,CASSPASGPREQFF
NA,TRBV24-1,once,TRBJ2-1,TGTGCCACCAGTGATTGGGGGGTCGATGAGCAGTTCTTC,CATSDWGVDEQFF